The next 19 T cell receptor beta chains were all read from a single sample in a study of cytomegalovirus exposure and HLA in healthy donors listed by TCRdb under 2017. The library was made by the immunoSEQ multiplex PCR assay. The multiplex PCR relied on a mix of 60 forward primers for TCR Vbeta segments and 13 reverse primers for TCR Jbeta segments. In its TCRdb copy, this immuneACCESS table keeps in-frame sequences only and misses some clones. Where compared with another copy, unresolved V genes explain less than half of these, and the others have no known cause. For this sample there are roughly 120,000 clones; 55% to 70% appear just once. The top ten clonotypes cover roughly 2.2% of the sample. The sequenced material came from PBMCs. The receptors stem from a woman between 25 and 40 years old in good health and CMV-seronegative.

The rearrangement links TRBV18 to TRBJ1-1; TRBD1 aligns across 10 bases. The trim removed 3 bases at V and 5 bases at J, leaving 6 bases unmatched. CDR1 is KGHSH and CDR2 is LQKENI in the germline V gene. The CDR3 runs 15 residues. The DNA of the CDR3 is TGTGCCAGCTCACCGGGACAGGGGCGTGAGACTGAAGCTTTCTTT. Translating gives CASSPGQGRETEAFF.

This chain connects TRBV28 to TRBJ2-2; D unresolved. The CDR3 is 12 residues long. Germline V gene lookup returns CDR1 MDHEN and CDR2 SYDVKM. The ends were cut back, 5 bases at V and 3 bases at J, with 4 bases in the middle. CDR3 protein: CASSDYTGELFF. The DNA of the CDR3 is TGTGCCAGCAGTGACTACACCGGGGAGCTGTTTTTT. Full variable domain (remainder filled in from reference TRBV28 and TRBJ2-2): DVKVTQSSRYLVKRTGEKVFLECVQDMDHENMFWYRQDPGLGLRLIYFSYDVKMKEKGDIPEGYSVSREKKERFSLILESASTNQTSMYLCASSDYTGELFFGEGSRLTVL.

This chain connects TRBV4-1 to TRBJ1-3; TRBD1 might be the D (5 bases). CDR1 and CDR2 (germline): MGHRA, YSYEKL. The CDR3 runs 15 residues. Trimming took off 0 bases at V and 4 bases at J, with 10 bases between the two ends. For the CDR3, the DNA is TGCGCCAGCAGCCAAGAAGGAGGGGTAGGAAACACCATATATTTT. Its translation: CASSQEGGVGNTIYF.

The chain recombines TRBV4-1 with TRBJ2-1; D call uncertain. V was cut by 4 bases and J by 7 bases, with 11 bases left in between. This CDR3 has 13 amino acids. Germline CDR1 and CDR2: MGHRA and YSYEKL. The CDR3 loop reads CASSLRLRNEQFF. The CDR3 coding sequence is TGCGCCAGCAGCCTGCGACTGAGGAATGAGCAGTTCTTC.

The chain is built from TRBV5-4 and TRBJ1-2, with D possibly matching TRBD1 (5 bases). V was trimmed by 0 bases and J by 8 bases, leaving 17 bases between them. From germline, CDR1 is SGHNT and CDR2 YYREEE (reference sequence). The CDR3 extends over 15 amino acids. The CDR3 nucleotides are TGTGCCAGCAGCTTGGGGGGGGAGTCAATGTACGGCTACACCTTC. It is translated as CASSLGGESMYGYTF.

This clone occurred a few times. The chain joins TRBV19 to TRBJ1-5, with TRBD1 matching over 9 bases. CDR3 length equals 16 residues. The J segment lost 4 bases and the V segment lost 3 bases, leaving 7 bases of the junction unmatched. Looked up from germline, CDR1 is LNHDA and CDR2 is SQIVND (reference sequence). CDR3 coding DNA: TGTGCCAGTAGTATTGGCGGGACAGGGAGGAATCAGCCCCAGCATTTT. Its protein is CASSIGGTGRNQPQHF.

This chain links TRBV4-1 with TRBJ1-2; TRBD1 aligns across 8 bases. Trimming removed 4 bases from V and 1 base from J; junction bases left unmatched: 14. The CDR3 has 18 amino acids. The germline V gene has CDR1 MGHRA and CDR2 YSYEKL. CDR3 sequence (DNA): TGCGCCAGCAGCCCCGTATTAACAGGGGGTGATCTTAACTATGGCTACACCTTC. This codes for CASSPVLTGGDLNYGYTF.

The gene calls are TRBV27 and TRBJ2-4; D is ambiguous. The CDR3 is 15 amino acids. The germline CDR1 and CDR2 sequences are MNHEY and SMNVEV (reference sequence). Trimming removed 5 bases from V and 0 bases from J, with 11 bases in between. The CDR3 is CASSPTELAKNIQYF. CDR3 in DNA: TGTGCCAGCAGTCCCACAGAACTAGCCAAAAACATTCAGTACTTC.

This clone has more than one count but fewer than ten. This chain links TRBV27 with TRBJ1-5; D remains ambiguous. CDR1 and CDR2 (germline): MNHEY, SMNVEV (reference sequence). The length of the CDR3 is 15 residues. V gave up 5 bases and J gave up 0 bases, with 11 bases separating them. The CDR3 loop is CASSLARYSNQPQHF. CDR3 sequence (DNA): TGTGCCAGCAGTCTAGCCCGGTATAGCAATCAGCCCCAGCATTTT.

V usage is TRBV30 and J usage is TRBJ1-1, with D perhaps matching TRBD1 (5 bases). Trimming removed 2 bases at V and 10 bases at J, with 26 bases between. The CDR3 runs to 16 residues. Germline V CDR1 and CDR2: GTSNPN, SVGIG (reference sequence). CDR3 nucleotides: TGTGCCTGGAGTCAAAATGCCCCGGGACCCCGGAGGGTAGCTTTCTTT. As protein: CAWSQNAPGPRRVAFF. Variable domain in full (rest from reference TRBV30 and TRBJ1-1): SQTIHQWPATLVQPVGSPLSLECTVEGTSNPNLYWYRQAAGRGLQLLFYSVGIGQISSEVPQNLSASRPQDRQFILSSKKLLLSDSGFYLCAWSQNAPGPRRVAFFGQGTRLTVV.

This chain links TRBV5-1 with TRBJ2-6; D may be TRBD1 (6 bases). V was shortened by 5 bases and J by 0 bases, with 18 bases between the two germline ends. The germline gives CDR1 SGHRS, CDR2 YFSETQ. The CDR3 sequence is 18 residues long. CDR3 coding DNA: TGCGCCAGCAGTAATTCCCGGACAGCATACTCTGGGGCCAACGTCCTGACTTTC. It codes for CASSNSRTAYSGANVLTF.

This clone was picked up a small number of times. Written as DNA, the CDR3 is TGTGCCAGCAGTTCTACCCCTCTAGCGGGCTTCACAGATACGCAGTATTTT. Residues: CASSSTPLAGFTDTQYF. The chain couples TRBV27 to TRBJ2-3, with 8 bases aligning to TRBD2. In germline, CDR1 is MNHEY, CDR2 SMNVEV (reference sequence). The CDR3 is 17 residues long. The V and J ends lost 4 bases and 2 bases, in that order; junction bases with no gene match: 11.

V is TRBV7-6 and J is TRBJ1-1; D gene ambiguous. V was pared by 3 bases and J by 0 bases, with 8 bases between. From germline, CDR1 is SGHVS and CDR2 FNYEAQ. CDR3 length equals 14 residues. The CDR3 sequence is CASSLGTLNTEAFF. CDR3 sequence (DNA): TGTGCCAGCAGCTTGGGCACGCTGAACACTGAAGCTTTCTTT.

A remark on this clone: Its ends do not fully match the called genes, so a read error is possible. The CDR3 loop reads CACSEDVLGGGSYNEQFF. The CDR3 bases are TGTGCCTGCAGTGAAGACGTTTTGGGAGGGGGGTCCTACAATGAGCAGTTCTTC. The chain joins TRBV6-1 to TRBJ2-1; a weak D match, TRBD2 (7 bases). Germline CDR1 MNHNS, CDR2 SASEGT. The CDR3 runs 18 residues.

The V and J genes are TRBV11-3 and TRBJ2-1; tentatively, D is TRBD2 (6 bases). V lost 4 bases, J lost 1 base, and 8 bases lay in between. The CDR3 is 14 amino acids. The germline V gene has CDR1 SGHNT and CDR2 YENEEA. The CDR3 spells CASSSGGSYNEQFF. The DNA of the CDR3 is TGTGCCAGCAGCTCTGGGGGGTCCTACAATGAGCAGTTCTTC.

The rearrangement joins TRBV5-4 to TRBJ1-1, with TRBD1 as a possible D gene (6 bases). The germline CDR1 and CDR2 sequences are SGHNT and YYREEE (reference sequence). CDR3 size: 13 residues. V shed 5 bases and J shed 4 bases, with 12 bases lying between them. CDR3 sequence: CASSVVGGTEAFF. CDR3 nucleotide sequence: TGTGCCAGCAGTGTCGTAGGGGGCACTGAAGCTTTCTTT.

The chain links TRBV2 to TRBJ1-5; D unresolved. This CDR3 region has 14 residues. Germline CDR1 and CDR2: SNHLY and FYNNEI. V dropped 3 bases and J dropped 4 bases, with 10 bases sitting between them. The CDR3 here is CASSERAENQPQHF. CDR3 nucleotide sequence: TGTGCCAGCAGTGAGAGGGCAGAGAATCAGCCCCAGCATTTT.

The genes are TRBV25-1 and TRBJ2-7; TRBD2 matches at 10 bases. The V gene end was trimmed by 5 bases and the J gene end by 10 bases; junction bases not matched to a gene: 8. Germline CDR1 MGHDK, CDR2 SYGVNS. The CDR3 is 13 residues long. The chain's CDR3 is CASSPGLALPQYF. CDR3 coding DNA: TGTGCCAGCAGTCCGGGACTAGCGCTCCCACAGTACTTC.

The CDR3 region is CASTVGASGRDEQFF. CDR3 nucleotides: TGTGCCAGTACGGTAGGGGCTAGCGGGAGGGATGAGCAGTTCTTC. V is TRBV28 and J is TRBJ2-1, with TRBD2 identical over 12 bases. The CDR3 runs 15 residues. Germline CDR1 and CDR2: MDHEN and SYDVKM. V dropped 9 bases and J dropped 8; count of bases not matched to a gene: 11.